The clone carrying this T cell receptor beta chain was seen a handful of times. This entry comes from a study of T cells in Graves' hyperthyroidism and ophthalmopathy. The PBMCs were taken from approximately 9.7 ml of fresh peripheral blood. This CDR3 spans 13 amino acids. The ends lost 6 bases at V and 8 bases at J; junction bases unmatched: 4. The germline V gene has CDR1 LNHDA and CDR2 SQIVND (reference sequence). RNA transcripts yielded amplified TCR beta CDR3 regions. The HTBI primer set served for first-round RT-PCR of the TCR CDR3. Each CDR3 protein is one row after TCRdb ran MiXCR on the multiplex PCR reads. The data hold approximately 560,000 distinct CDR3 sequences, with more than 15% observed a single time.

Sample: blood. This sequence joins TRBV19 and TRBJ2-1; 10 bases are shared with TRBD1. The source is a woman under 40 with Graves' hyperthyroidism. The CDR3 loop reads CASRRDRGYEQFF. The CDR3 coding sequence is TGTGCCAGTAGGAGGGACAGGGGTTATGAGCAGTTCTTC.